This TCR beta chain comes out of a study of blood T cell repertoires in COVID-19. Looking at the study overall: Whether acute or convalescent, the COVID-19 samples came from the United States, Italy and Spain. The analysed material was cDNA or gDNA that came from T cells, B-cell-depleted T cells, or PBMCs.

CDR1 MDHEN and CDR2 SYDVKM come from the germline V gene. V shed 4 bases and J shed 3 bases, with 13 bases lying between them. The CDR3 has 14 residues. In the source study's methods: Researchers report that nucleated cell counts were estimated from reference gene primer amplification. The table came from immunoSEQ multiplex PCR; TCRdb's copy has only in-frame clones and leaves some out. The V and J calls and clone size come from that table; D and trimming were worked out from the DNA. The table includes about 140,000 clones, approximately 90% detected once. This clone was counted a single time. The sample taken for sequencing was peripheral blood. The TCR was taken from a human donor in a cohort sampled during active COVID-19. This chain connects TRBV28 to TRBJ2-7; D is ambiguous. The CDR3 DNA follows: TGTGCCAGCAGTTCTCCTCGGTCTTTCTACGAGCAGTACTTC. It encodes CASSSPRSFYEQYF.